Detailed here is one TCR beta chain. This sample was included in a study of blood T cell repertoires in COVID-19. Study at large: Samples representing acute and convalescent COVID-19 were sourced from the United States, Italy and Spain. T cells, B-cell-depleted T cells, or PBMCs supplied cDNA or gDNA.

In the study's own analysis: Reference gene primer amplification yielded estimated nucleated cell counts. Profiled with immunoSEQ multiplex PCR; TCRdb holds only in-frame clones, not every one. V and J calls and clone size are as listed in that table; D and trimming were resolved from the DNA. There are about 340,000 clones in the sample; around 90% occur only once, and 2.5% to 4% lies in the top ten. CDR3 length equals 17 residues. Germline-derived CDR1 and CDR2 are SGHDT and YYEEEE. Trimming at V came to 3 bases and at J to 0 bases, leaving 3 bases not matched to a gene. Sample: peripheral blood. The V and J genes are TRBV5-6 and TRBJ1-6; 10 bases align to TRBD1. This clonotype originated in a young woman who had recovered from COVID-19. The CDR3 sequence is CASSSGQGSSYNSPLHF. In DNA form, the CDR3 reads TGTGCCAGCAGCTCGGGACAGGGGAGCTCCTATAATTCACCCCTCCACTTT. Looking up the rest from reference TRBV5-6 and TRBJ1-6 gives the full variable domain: DAGVTQSPTHLIKTRGQQVTLRCSPKSGHDTVSWYQQALGQGPQFIFQYYEEEERQRGNFPDRFSGHQFPNYSSELNVNALLLGDSALYLCASSSGQGSSYNSPLHFGNGTRLTVT.